One and the same sample provided the 9 T cell receptor beta chains below, sequenced in a study of blood T cell repertoires in COVID-19. Libraries were prepared by immunoSEQ multiplex PCR; TCRdb keeps only in-frame clonotypes and omits some of them. The table records approximately 450,000 clones, 80% to 90% of them present only once. The sequencing sample was made of peripheral blood. All receptors come from a woman aged 30 to 39 with acute or convalescent COVID-19.

The chain employs TRBV2 and TRBJ2-7; D perhaps matches TRBD2 (6 bases). Germline values: CDR1 SNHLY, CDR2 FYNNEI. With 4 bases removed from V and 7 bases from J, the gap between germline ends came to 11 bases. This CDR3 region has 12 residues. The CDR3 here is CASSGPGREQYF. DNA of the CDR3: TGTGCCAGCAGTGGTCCGGGGAGGGAGCAGTACTTC.

The chain combines TRBV28 with TRBJ2-7; D possibly corresponds to TRBD1 (6 bases). Trimming left V 6 bases short and J 2 bases short, with 17 bases between. The CDR3 consists of 15 residues. Germline lookup yields CDR1 MDHEN and CDR2 SYDVKM. This CDR3 is CASSSGQINTYEQYF. The CDR3 coding sequence is TGTGCCAGCAGCTCTGGACAGATTAATACCTACGAGCAGTACTTC.

The CDR3 sequence is CASSQKRAGGPYEQYF. The CDR3 region has the DNA TGTGCCAGCAGCCAAAAGCGGGCAGGGGGGCCCTACGAGCAGTACTTC. The J gene is TRBJ2-7, the V gene TRBV11-3; TRBD1 might be the D (7 bases). The CDR3 contains 16 residues. Germline loops: CDR1 SGHNT, CDR2 YENEEA. V was trimmed by 5 bases and J by 2 bases, leaving 19 bases between them. The full variable domain, rest sourced from reference TRBV11-3 and TRBJ2-7, is EAGVVQSPRYKIIEKKQPVAFWCNPISGHNTLYWYLQNLGQGPELLIRYENEEAVDDSQLPKDRFSAERLKGVDSTLKIQPAELGDSAVYLCASSQKRAGGPYEQYFGPGTRLTVT.

The V and J genes are TRBV14 and TRBJ2-5; D is perhaps TRBD2 (5 bases). Trimming pared 2 bases from V and 2 bases from J, leaving 9 bases between. The germline V gene encodes CDR1 SGHDN and CDR2 FVKESK. This CDR3 has 14 residues. In DNA, the CDR3 is TGTGCCAGCAGCCAAATTAGCGCACAAGAGACCCAGTACTTC. Its translation: CASSQISAQETQYF.

The V and J genes are TRBV18 and TRBJ2-7; TRBD2 matches at 11 bases. Germline V gene lookup returns CDR1 KGHSH and CDR2 LQKENI. The junction had 8 bases not matched to a gene; V was cut back by 4 bases and J by 3 bases. CDR3 size: 16 residues. CDR3 nucleotides: TGTGCCAGCTCACAAACGACTAGCGGGGAGCTCTACGAGCAGTACTTC. Translated: CASSQTTSGELYEQYF.

V gene TRBV6-6 combines with J gene TRBJ1-1; 7 positions match TRBD1. Trimming at V came to 6 bases and at J to 8 bases, leaving 9 bases not matched to a gene. The CDR3 runs 13 residues. Germline V CDR1 and CDR2: MNHNY, SVGAGI (reference sequence). CDR3: CASRTYRGQEAFF. In DNA form, the CDR3 reads TGTGCCAGCAGAACGTACAGGGGACAAGAAGCTTTCTTT.

This rearrangement joins TRBV7-8 to TRBJ2-1; 10 bases are a match to TRBD1. J was trimmed by 8 bases and V by 4 bases; bases with no gene match: 11. Germline CDR1 SGHVS, CDR2 FQNEAQ. The CDR3 covers 16 residues. The CDR3, as DNA: TGTGCCAGCAGCTCCACGGGGACAGGGGTAGTGGATGAGCAGTTCTTC. Residues: CASSSTGTGVVDEQFF.

This clone was detected only a few times. The chain has TRBV27 and TRBJ1-1; D is unclear. The CDR3 is 15 amino acids. Per the germline V gene, CDR1 is MNHEY and CDR2 is SMNVEV (reference sequence). The V and J ends lost 2 bases and 6 bases respectively, with 16 bases between them. This chain's CDR3 is CASSLGSEDWAEAFF. The CDR3 nucleotides read TGTGCCAGCAGTTTAGGTTCAGAGGATTGGGCTGAAGCTTTCTTT.

This clone has just one count. The V and J genes are TRBV15 and TRBJ2-3, with 11 bases matching TRBD2. CDR3 length: 21 residues. Germline lookup yields CDR1 LNHNV and CDR2 YYDKDF (reference sequence). Trimming removed 5 bases from V and 0 bases from J; junction bases left unmatched: 19. The CDR3 spells CATSPLSGILLAGGSTDTQYF. The CDR3 DNA reads TGTGCCACCAGCCCCCTTTCGGGCATCCTTTTAGCGGGGGGGAGCACAGATACGCAGTATTTT.